These 7 T cell receptor beta chains share one sample of origin, sequenced in a study of blood T cell repertoires in COVID-19 (dated by TCRdb to 2018 to 2020). Libraries were prepared through the immunoSEQ multiplex PCR assay. TCRdb took this table from immuneACCESS and kept in-frame rearrangements with V and J called. Such tables lack part of the clones; where checked against another copy, unresolved V genes explain under half of the gap, and the rest is unexplained. For this sample the table gives 53,000 or so clones, of which roughly 90% were detected only once. Jointly, the top ten make up about 3.4% of the sample. Sequencing used peripheral blood. Receptors were obtained from a human donor in a cohort sampled during active COVID-19.

V is TRBV9 and J is TRBJ2-5; perhaps TRBD2 as D (6 bases). V lost 3 bases and J 5 bases, leaving 23 bases between the germline ends. Per the germline V gene, CDR1 is SGDLS and CDR2 is YYNGEE. The CDR3 is 17 residues long. The CDR3 sequence: CASSERGSGEAWETQYF. In DNA, the CDR3 is TGTGCCAGCAGCGAGAGGGGATCGGGGGAGGCCTGGGAGACCCAGTACTTC.

The chain joins TRBV4-1 to TRBJ1-1, with 8 bases that match TRBD1. Losses at the gene ends were 3 bases for V and 5 bases for J; bases not matched to a gene: 8. This CDR3 spans 15 amino acids. Germline V gives CDR1 MGHRA, CDR2 YSYEKL. This CDR3 is CASSQASDRATEAFF. CDR3 nucleotide sequence: TGCGCCAGCAGCCAGGCTTCGGACAGGGCAACTGAAGCTTTCTTT.

In its sample, this clone was seen many times. The chain employs TRBV28 and TRBJ1-1, with D hard to call. CDR1 is MDHEN, CDR2 SYDVKM, per germline. This CDR3 comprises 13 residues. Between the trimmed V and J ends, which lost 1 base and 4 bases, there was a span of 7 bases. The CDR3 bases are TGTGCCAGCAGTTTATCAGGCAGCACTGAAGCTTTCTTT. It codes for CASSLSGSTEAFF. Looking up the rest from reference TRBV28 and TRBJ1-1 gives the full variable domain: DVKVTQSSRYLVKRTGEKVFLECVQDMDHENMFWYRQDPGLGLRLIYFSYDVKMKEKGDIPEGYSVSREKKERFSLILESASTNQTSMYLCASSLSGSTEAFFGQGTRLTVV.

This clone occurred once. The chain joins TRBV14 to TRBJ2-3, with TRBD2 as a possible D gene (6 bases). The CDR3 totals 16 residues. Germline CDR1 reads SGHDN; CDR2 reads FVKESK. V lost 1 base and J 3 bases, leaving 14 bases between the germline ends. The CDR3 loop is CASSQGGVGATDTQYF. In nucleotides, the CDR3 is TGTGCCAGCAGCCAAGGGGGGGTCGGGGCGACAGATACGCAGTATTTT.

The V and J genes are TRBV9 and TRBJ2-1, with 9 nucleotides matching TRBD1. Losses at the gene ends were 0 bases for V and 3 bases for J; bases not matched to a gene: 10. The CDR3 totals 18 residues. In germline, CDR1 is SGDLS, CDR2 YYNGEE. CDR3 nucleotides: TGTGCCAGCAGCGTAGCAAGGGCGGACAGGGGAGTCTACAATGAGCAGTTCTTC. The encoded protein is CASSVARADRGVYNEQFF. The full variable domain, its missing parts supplied by reference TRBV9 and TRBJ2-1, is DSGVTQTPKHLITATGQRVTLRCSPRSGDLSVYWYQQSLDQGLQFLIQYYNGEERAKGNILERFSAQQFPDLHSELNLSSLELGDSALYFCASSVARADRGVYNEQFFGPGTRLTVL.

This clone was detected once. The chain joins TRBV19 to TRBJ2-1; 7 bases fit TRBD1. V gave up 7 bases and J gave up 5 bases; unmatched junction bases: 11. The CDR3 totals 15 residues. Germline V gene data show CDR1 as LNHDA and CDR2 as SQIVND (reference sequence). The DNA of the CDR3 is TGTGCCAGTAAGAGTGGAGACAGGGTTGACAATGAGCAGTTCTTC. Translated: CASKSGDRVDNEQFF.

In this sample, this clone turned up a few times. This sequence joins TRBV10-2 and TRBJ2-7; D might be TRBD2 (5 bases). CDR3 size: 14 residues. V was cut by 3 bases and J by 3 bases, with 12 bases left in between. The germline CDR1 and CDR2 sequences are WSHSY and SAAADI. CDR3 sequence (DNA): TGCGCCAGCAGTGACGCGGGCAAGATCTACGAGCAGTACTTC. Protein product: CASSDAGKIYEQYF.